This T cell receptor beta chain was captured by sequencing in a study of T cell responses to AZD1222 COVID-19 vaccine. Overall study: Researchers grouped second doses given at about 4 or about 12 weeks into one pool.

The table came from immunoSEQ multiplex PCR; TCRdb's copy has only in-frame clones and leaves some out. Among tens of thousands of clones listed, roughly 84% were seen once. Study-wide points: Reports indicate that nearly half of spike-specific TCRs are directed at unmutated variant regions. Breadth and depth of Spike-specific TCRs rose after two AZD1222 doses.

CDR1 and CDR2 from the germline V gene are MNHEY and SVGAGI. The CDR3 covers 13 residues. J was trimmed by 3 bases and V by 6 bases; bases with no gene match: 4. As regards this clone: Its antigen is unidentified.

This sample comprised peripheral blood, obtained on day 0 of AZD1222 vaccination. This sequence joins TRBV6-5 and TRBJ2-7, with 8 bases aligning to TRBD1. The source of this sequence is an adult in good health. The CDR3 loop reads CASRLGTGYEQYF. The CDR3 DNA reads as TGTGCCAGCAGGCTCGGGACAGGCTACGAGCAGTACTTC.